A selection of T cell receptor beta chains follows, all from one sample in a study of shared clonotypes between healthy human individuals. Using immunoSEQ multiplex PCR, the repertoire was profiled, and TCRdb retains in-frame clones only, with some absent. The data hold 2 million to 2.5 million clones, with about 94% observed a single time. Sequencing was done on a sample of naive CD4+ T cells sorted from blood. Every receptor here comes from a young man in good health. Each CDR3 is given with its conserved first and last residue.

CDR3aa: CASCTGTEAFF; v_gene: TRBV6-1
CDR3aa: CASSRRLAELDEQYF; v_gene: TRBV4-3
CDR3aa: CASSQDTSVPYEQYF; v_gene: TRBV4-1
CDR3aa: CASSHMGVLYGYTF; v_gene: TRBV7-2
CDR3aa: CASSPGTSPHEQFF; v_gene: TRBV5-1
CDR3aa: CASSLVRDGELFF; v_gene: TRBV5-1
CDR3aa: CASSSSGDFQYEQYF; v_gene: TRBV7-9
CDR3aa: CAIGEGAANYGYTF; v_gene: TRBV10-3
CDR3aa: CASSHPLNEQFF; v_gene: TRBV4-1
CDR3aa: CASKENYGYTF; v_gene: TRBV2
CDR3aa: CASSEFHSGYGYTF; v_gene: TRBV6-1
CDR3aa: CASSQVDVNTEAFF; v_gene: TRBV4-1
CDR3aa: CASSPGHVNEKLFF; v_gene: TRBV6-5
CDR3aa: CASSKLAGCSTDTQYF; v_gene: TRBV21-1
CDR3aa: CASSIDGRNGELFF; v_gene: TRBV19
CDR3aa: CASHRQGSGYTF; v_gene: TRBV28
CDR3aa: CASSYSPFPGNYGYTF; v_gene: TRBV6-5
CDR3aa: CASSPSVGGVNEAFF; v_gene: TRBV7-3
CDR3aa: CAWGPGLAVYNEQFF; v_gene: TRBV30
CDR3aa: CASSLVQTTGELFF; v_gene: TRBV5-1
CDR3aa: CASSKGPRQHGGQPQHF; v_gene: TRBV21-1
CDR3aa: CASSTRTGNTEAFF; v_gene: TRBV19
CDR3aa: CASSVAGGNQPQHF; v_gene: TRBV6-1
CDR3aa: CASTRAGDRGPREQYF; v_gene: TRBV18
CDR3aa: CASRGTLFWGSTDTQYF; v_gene: TRBV5-1
CDR3aa: CASSTGLAEITGELFF; v_gene: TRBV5-6
CDR3aa: CASSQGSGQGVADTQYF; v_gene: TRBV4-2
CDR3aa: CSAALNTEAFF; v_gene: TRBV20-1
CDR3aa: CASTLSGGDTQYF; v_gene: TRBV27
CDR3aa: CASSLAGSDSGNTIYF; v_gene: TRBV5-1
CDR3aa: CASGGTSGYLDEQYF; v_gene: TRBV10-2
CDR3aa: CASTVLRADSNQPQHF; v_gene: TRBV5-6
CDR3aa: CAKNGDRGHYGYTF; v_gene: TRBV19
CDR3aa: CASRPGHQKYF; v_gene: TRBV5-4
CDR3aa: CASNRDSPTNEQFF; v_gene: TRBV6-1
CDR3aa: CASSLGLGDGKNIQYF; v_gene: TRBV5-4
CDR3aa: CASNPGTSGSETQYF; v_gene: TRBV9
CDR3aa: CASSDTTGLADTYNEQFF; v_gene: TRBV9
CDR3aa: CASRREETQYF; v_gene: TRBV6-5
CDR3aa: CASGDRASGNTIYF; v_gene: TRBV2
CDR3aa: CASSLWATPSYEQYF; v_gene: TRBV27
CDR3aa: CASSLTISQGNQETQYF; v_gene: TRBV7-2
CDR3aa: CASSLAYVLQHEQYF; v_gene: TRBV11-2
CDR3aa: CASNQGAGTEAFF; v_gene: TRBV6-1
CDR3aa: CASSLTGGLDLNEQFF; v_gene: TRBV7-3
CDR3aa: CASSPNKRESEQYF; v_gene: TRBV5-4
CDR3aa: CASKSSTGTYEQYF; v_gene: TRBV6-1
CDR3aa: CASSFRKGDEQYF; v_gene: TRBV5-1
CDR3aa: CASSSLAGSTSYEQYF; v_gene: TRBV11-2
CDR3aa: CASSGQAHNSGNTIYF; v_gene: TRBV28
CDR3aa: CASSLTGLKLFF; v_gene: TRBV7-9
CDR3aa: CASSGADRPSYNEQFF; v_gene: TRBV6-1
CDR3aa: CASSVGGTPTDTQYF; v_gene: TRBV9